This T cell receptor (beta chain) was recovered during a study of T cells in Graves' hyperthyroidism and ophthalmopathy. This clonotype was observed a few times. As yet, its antigen is unknown. General study findings and limits: A model using 13 V-J features told ophthalmopathy apart from stable hyperthyroidism. Among clonotypes expanded in thyroid above 0.001, most were also found in blood.

The source material, RNA transcripts, was used to amplify TCR beta CDR3 regions. First-round RT-PCR of the TCR CDR3 relied on the HTBI primer set. TCRdb re-analysed the multiplex PCR reads in MiXCR, keeping a single row per CDR3 protein. This sample has some 370,000 distinct CDR3 sequences, with about 18% found just once. Sequencing was performed on blood. This sequence originates from a woman aged 25-40 years with Graves' hyperthyroidism that later progressed to Graves' ophthalmopathy.

DNA for the CDR3: TGTGCCAGCAGCCAAGAGCGGATCATGACGTTCTTC. As protein: CASSQERIMTFF. This chain connects TRBV3-1 to TRBJ2-1; D is ambiguous. Germline CDR1 reads LGHDT; CDR2 reads YNNKEL (reference sequence). This CDR3 has 12 residues. V was shortened by 0 bases and J by 15 bases, with 12 bases between the two germline ends.